The 26 T cell receptor beta chains below were found in one sample sequenced in a study of beta chain features in type 1 diabetes. Study conclusions and caveats: Among all four CD4+ subsets, Type 1 diabetes patients had TCRB CDR3s that were moderately but significantly shorter.

Antigen specificity for these receptors is unknown. The authors reverse transcribed all of the isolated RNA, so sequencing captured expressed TCRB transcripts. Profiled with immunoSEQ multiplex PCR; TCRdb holds only in-frame clones, not every one. The profile shows roughly 250,000 clones, roughly 20% of them singletons. Specimen: naive CD4+ T cells from blood. The receptors come from a woman in her thirties or forties with type 1 diabetes.

This clone was seen more than once but under ten times. CDR3 loop: CASRPGQPTYEQYF. CDR3 in DNA: TGTGCCAGCAGACCGGGACAACCAACCTACGAGCAGTACTTC. This rearrangement joins TRBV28 to TRBJ2-5, with D possibly being TRBD1 (6 bases). The J call is uncertain, as TRBJ2-7 better fits the DNA end. CDR1 is MDHEN, CDR2 SYDVKM, per germline. The CDR3 is 14 residues long.

The chain recombines TRBV6-6 with TRBJ1-2; a weak D match, TRBD1 (5 bases). Trimming took off 6 bases at V and 5 bases at J, with 10 bases between the two ends. This CDR3 has 12 amino acids. Germline values: CDR1 MNHNY, CDR2 SVGAGI (reference sequence). CDR3 coding DNA: TGTGCCAGCAGGCCTCAGGGTTATGGCTACACCTTC. This codes for CASRPQGYGYTF.

The sample holds a few counts of this clone. The CDR3 nucleotides read TGCGCCAGCAGCTTGGACACTAGCGGGGGCCCGCAGTATTTT. It encodes CASSLDTSGGPQYF. The chain carries TRBV5-1 and TRBJ2-3; 11 bases are shared with TRBD2. The CDR3 runs 14 residues. Trimming removed 0 bases from V and 10 bases from J; junction bases left unmatched: 4. Per germline, CDR1 SGHRS and CDR2 YFSETQ. The variable domain in full, completed from reference TRBV5-1 and TRBJ2-3, reads KAGVTQTPRYLIKTRGQQVTLSCSPISGHRSVSWYQQTPGQGLQFLFEYFSETQRNKGNFPGRFSGRQFSNSRSEMNVSTLELGDSALYLCASSLDTSGGPQYFGPGTRLTVL.

The chain uses TRBV30 and TRBJ2-3, with D possibly TRBD1 on 6 matching bases. Between the trimmed V and J ends, which lost 0 bases and 11 bases, there was a span of 15 bases. This CDR3 spans 13 amino acids. Germline loops: CDR1 GTSNPN, CDR2 SVGIG (reference sequence). The CDR3 spells CAWSVQGGQRQYF. Written as DNA, the CDR3 is TGTGCCTGGAGTGTACAGGGCGGGCAGAGGCAGTATTTT.

The CDR3 region has the DNA TGTGCCAGTGGGACTTCGTATGGCTACACCTTC. It codes for CASGTSYGYTF. The V gene is TRBV9, the J gene TRBJ1-2; tentatively, D is TRBD1 (5 bases). V was cut by 8 bases and J by 5 bases, with 10 bases left in between. The germline gives CDR1 SGDLS, CDR2 YYNGEE. This CDR3 contains 11 residues.

This sequence joins TRBV28 and TRBJ2-7; the match to TRBD2 covers 8 bases. The CDR3 has 15 amino acids. V was clipped by 10 bases and J by 6 bases; unmatched bases: 17. Germline assignment: CDR1 MDHEN and CDR2 SYDVKM. This CDR3 is CATTIAGSRGREQYF. The CDR3 nucleotides read TGTGCCACTACGATAGCGGGGAGTAGGGGTCGCGAGCAGTACTTC.

This clone has only a few counts. V usage is TRBV18 and J usage is TRBJ2-5; a possible D gene is TRBD2 (6 bases). Germline V gene lookup returns CDR1 KGHSH and CDR2 LQKENI. This CDR3 contains 14 residues. Trimming stripped 3 bases from V and 5 bases from J, with 13 bases between. The CDR3 nucleotides are TGTGCCAGCTCACCGAGGAGGGACGGGGAGACCCAGTACTTC. It codes for CASSPRRDGETQYF.

This clone was seen a few times. This sequence joins TRBV4-3 and TRBJ2-7, with 13 bases fitting TRBD2. Germline V gene sequence: CDR1 LGHNA, CDR2 YSLEER. The J segment lost 3 bases and the V segment lost 4 bases, leaving 3 bases of the junction unmatched. The CDR3 runs to 15 residues. The CDR3 region is CASSRWTSGGYEQYF. CDR3 sequence (DNA): TGCGCCAGCAGCCGATGGACTAGCGGGGGCTACGAGCAGTACTTC.

This clone has only a few counts. The chain has TRBV9 and TRBJ2-5; 7 nucleotides align to TRBD1. In germline, CDR1 is SGDLS, CDR2 YYNGEE. This CDR3 is built from 16 residues. J lost 4 bases, V lost 3 bases, and 12 bases had no gene match. CDR3 nucleotide sequence: TGTGCCAGCAGCGCCAGACAGGGCTGGACGGGAGAGACCCAGTACTTC. As protein: CASSARQGWTGETQYF.

The CDR3 reads CATSRDVSGSWEETQYF. For the CDR3, the DNA is TGTGCCACCAGCAGAGATGTTAGCGGATCCTGGGAAGAGACCCAGTACTTC. The V gene is TRBV15, the J gene TRBJ2-5, with D maybe TRBD2 (6 bases). This CDR3 has 17 amino acids. V lost 0 bases, J lost 3 bases, and 17 bases lay in between. Germline assignment: CDR1 LNHNV and CDR2 YYDKDF (reference sequence).

This clone was detected a few times. This chain joins TRBV29-1 and TRBJ1-1, with D unresolved. The CDR3 totals 15 residues. CDR1 SQVTM and CDR2 ANQGSEA come from the germline V gene. Between the trimmed V and J ends, which lost 7 bases and 1 base, there was a span of 19 bases. CDR3 residues: CSARRALDQNTEAFF. CDR3 DNA sequence: TGCAGCGCGCGGAGGGCGCTGGACCAGAACACTGAAGCTTTCTTT.

The rearrangement joins TRBV7-2 to TRBJ1-2; 7 positions match TRBD1. Germline CDR1 reads SGHTA; CDR2 reads FQGNSA. This CDR3 region has 13 residues. The trim removed 6 bases at V and 6 bases at J, leaving 7 bases unmatched. The CDR3 reads CASRDFQGDGYTF. DNA for the CDR3: TGTGCCAGCAGGGATTTCCAGGGGGATGGCTACACCTTC.

The chain's CDR3 is CASSMASGSIGEQYF. DNA for the CDR3: TGTGCCAGTAGTATGGCTAGCGGGAGCATTGGCGAGCAGTACTTC. V gene TRBV19 combines with J gene TRBJ2-7; 10 nucleotides align to TRBD2. The CDR3 has 15 amino acids. Looked up from germline, CDR1 is LNHDA and CDR2 is SQIVND (reference sequence). With V trimmed by 3 bases and J by 6 bases, 8 bases remained unmatched.

This sequence joins TRBV25-1 and TRBJ2-1, with 12 bases identical to TRBD2. The V gene's germline CDR1 is MGHDK and CDR2 SYGVNS. This CDR3 is built from 15 residues. J was trimmed by 4 bases and V by 6 bases; bases with no gene match: 4. The CDR3 sequence is CASSVGLAGYNEQFF. CDR3 bases: TGTGCCAGCAGCGTTGGACTAGCGGGGTACAATGAGCAGTTCTTC. The variable domain in full, with the rest retrieved from reference TRBV25-1 and TRBJ2-1, is EADIYQTPRYLVIGTGKKITLECSQTMGHDKMYWYQQDPGMELHLIHYSYGVNSTEKGDLSSESTVSRIRTEHFPLTLESARPSHTSQYLCASSVGLAGYNEQFFGPGTRLTVL.

This clone turned up a few times. CDR3: CSVGDRDDSPLHF. The CDR3 DNA reads as TGCAGCGTAGGCGACAGGGATGATTCACCCCTCCACTTT. The rearrangement uses TRBV29-1 and TRBJ1-6; 7 bases agree with TRBD1. The germline V gene has CDR1 SQVTM and CDR2 ANQGSEA. V lost 6 bases and J lost 8; bases outside the gene matches: 7. The CDR3 runs 13 residues.

This clone has only a few counts. The chain couples TRBV5-1 to TRBJ2-7, with 7 bases aligning to TRBD1. CDR1 and CDR2 from the germline V gene are SGHRS and YFSETQ. CDR3 size: 12 residues. J gave up 7 bases and V 6 bases, and 7 bases lay outside the gene matches. The CDR3: CASNRGSSEQYF. The DNA for the CDR3 is TGCGCCAGCAACAGGGGATCATCGGAGCAGTACTTC.

V gene TRBV4-3 combines with J gene TRBJ2-6; TRBD1 matches at 8 bases. CDR1 and CDR2 from the germline V gene are LGHNA and YSLEER. This CDR3 spans 20 amino acids. V lost 0 bases to trimming and J lost 1 base; unmatched junction nucleotides: 11. Here the CDR3 reads CASSQDLSGQVPSGANVLTF. In nucleotides, the CDR3 is TGCGCCAGCAGCCAAGATCTTTCGGGACAGGTCCCTTCTGGGGCCAACGTCCTGACTTTC.

This clone was observed a handful of times. This chain connects TRBV7-3 to TRBJ2-3, with D possibly being TRBD2 (5 bases). Germline V gives CDR1 SGHTA, CDR2 FQGTGA. Between the trimmed V and J ends, which lost 6 bases and 2 bases, there was a span of 15 bases. The CDR3 has 15 amino acids. CDR3 region: CASSQERRPTDTQYF. CDR3 coding DNA: TGTGCCAGCAGTCAGGAGCGGAGACCCACAGATACGCAGTATTTT.

The V call is TRBV5-4, the J call TRBJ2-5, with D perhaps matching TRBD1 (6 bases). The CDR3 contains 14 residues. Between the trimmed V and J ends, which lost 0 bases and 1 base, there was a span of 7 bases. CDR1 is SGHNT and CDR2 is YYREEE in the germline V gene (reference sequence). The CDR3 sequence is CASSLVDSQETQYF. The CDR3 DNA sequence: TGTGCCAGCAGCTTGGTGGACAGCCAAGAGACCCAGTACTTC.

This clone was observed a single time. This chain connects TRBV18 to TRBJ1-2; TRBD1 aligns across 8 bases. The V and J ends lost 6 bases and 4 bases, in that order; junction bases with no gene match: 7. Looked up from germline, CDR1 is KGHSH and CDR2 is LQKENI. The CDR3 is made up of 14 amino acids. For the CDR3, the DNA is TGTGCCAGCTCCCGCGGACAGGGCTCCTATGGCTACACCTTC. Encoded protein: CASSRGQGSYGYTF. The entire variable domain, with the rest obtained from reference TRBV18 and TRBJ1-2, is as follows: NAGVMQNPRHLVRRRGQEARLRCSPMKGHSHVYWYRQLPEEGLKFMVYLQKENIIDESGMPKERFSAEFPKEGPSILRIQQVVRGDSAAYFCASSRGQGSYGYTFGSGTRLTVV.

The chain uses TRBV18 and TRBJ2-3, with 10 bases that match TRBD1. Looked up from germline, CDR1 is KGHSH and CDR2 is LQKENI. The CDR3 sequence is 15 residues long. V gave up 3 bases and J gave up 3 bases; unmatched junction bases: 3. The CDR3 loop reads CASSPGQGRTDTQYF. CDR3 nucleotide sequence: TGTGCCAGCTCACCGGGACAGGGGAGGACAGATACGCAGTATTTT.

The chain employs TRBV28 and TRBJ2-7; no clear D gene. V was cut by 2 bases and J by 6 bases, with 8 bases left in between. Germline assignment: CDR1 MDHEN and CDR2 SYDVKM. The CDR3 is made up of 12 amino acids. CDR3 residues: CASSLGPPEQYF. CDR3 nucleotides: TGTGCCAGCAGTTTAGGCCCGCCCGAGCAGTACTTC.

The rearrangement uses TRBV5-4 and TRBJ2-5, with D unresolved. Germline V CDR1 and CDR2: SGHNT, YYREEE (reference sequence). The CDR3 is 14 amino acids. Trimming cost V 4 bases and J 3 bases, with 13 bases left between them. CDR3 in amino acids: CASSPGGDEETQYF. The CDR3 region has the DNA TGTGCCAGCAGCCCGGGTGGTGATGAAGAGACCCAGTACTTC.

The J gene is TRBJ2-3, the V gene TRBV28; 8 nucleotides line up with TRBD1. Germline V gene data show CDR1 as MDHEN and CDR2 as SYDVKM. The V gene end was trimmed by 6 bases and the J gene end by 2 bases; junction bases not matched to a gene: 4. The CDR3 is made up of 14 amino acids. CDR3 in amino acids: CASRRTGITDTQYF. DNA of the CDR3: TGTGCCAGCAGACGGACAGGGATCACAGATACGCAGTATTTT. The full variable domain, completed using reference TRBV28 and TRBJ2-3, is DVKVTQSSRYLVKRTGEKVFLECVQDMDHENMFWYRQDPGLGLRLIYFSYDVKMKEKGDIPEGYSVSREKKERFSLILESASTNQTSMYLCASRRTGITDTQYFGPGTRLTVL.

The rearrangement uses TRBV7-9 and TRBJ1-5, with 8 bases lining up with TRBD1. This CDR3 is built from 15 residues. Trimming took 3 bases from V and 7 from J; bases not matched to a gene: 8. Germline V gene lookup returns CDR1 SEHNR and CDR2 FQNEAQ (reference sequence). The CDR3 DNA is TGTGCCAGCAGCTTCGCAGGGGGCATCGAGCAGCCCCAGCATTTT. This codes for CASSFAGGIEQPQHF.

This chain uses TRBV6-6 with TRBJ2-1; 8 nucleotides agree with TRBD1. CDR1 MNHNY and CDR2 SVGAGI come from the germline V gene (reference sequence). Trimming cost V 4 bases and J 5 bases; bases outside gene matches: 7. The length of the CDR3 is 15 residues. In DNA form, the CDR3 reads TGTGCCAGCAGTTCGGACAGGGAAGGCCACAATGAGCAGTTCTTC. It yields the protein CASSSDREGHNEQFF.